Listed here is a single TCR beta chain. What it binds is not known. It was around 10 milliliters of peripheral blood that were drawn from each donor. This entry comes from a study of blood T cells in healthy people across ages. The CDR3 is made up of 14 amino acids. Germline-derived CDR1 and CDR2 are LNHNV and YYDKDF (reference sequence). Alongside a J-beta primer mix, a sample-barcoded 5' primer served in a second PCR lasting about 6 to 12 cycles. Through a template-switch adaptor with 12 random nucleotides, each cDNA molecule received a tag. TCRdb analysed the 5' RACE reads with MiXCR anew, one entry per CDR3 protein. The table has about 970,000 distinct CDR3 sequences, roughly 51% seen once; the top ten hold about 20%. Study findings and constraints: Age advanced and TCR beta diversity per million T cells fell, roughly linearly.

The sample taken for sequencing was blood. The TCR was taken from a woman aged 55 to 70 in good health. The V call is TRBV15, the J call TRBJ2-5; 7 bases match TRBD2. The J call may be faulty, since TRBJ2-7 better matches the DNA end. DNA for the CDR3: TGTGCCACCGGCTCAGCGGGATGGCTTGACGAGCAGTACTTC. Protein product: CATGSAGWLDEQYF.